These T cell receptor beta chains were read from a single sample in a study of shared clonotypes between healthy human individuals. Sequencing used immunoSEQ multiplex PCR; TCRdb keeps in-frame clones, though not all of them. This table has 2 million to 3 million clones, 93% appearing once. Specimen: naive CD4+ T cells from PBMCs. These TCRs come from a man in his late teens or twenties in good health. Some clones in this sample may be carry-over from other donors' samples. Both conserved end residues are trimmed from each CDR3. The D gene is left open where the match is weak.

d_call v_call cdr3_aa
NA TRBV7-6 ASSRRDQGIMNTEAF
NA TRBV6-6 ASSYHQGTYEQY
NA TRBV5-1 ASSFSRDNYGYT
NA TRBV11-2 ASRDRANSEKLF
NA TRBV7-9 ASSFGLPTDTQY
TRBD1 TRBV5-4 ASSVDRDLTYEQY
NA TRBV7-5 ARNKASRQSRANVLT
TRBD2 TRBV5-1 ASSPGGLAGLKQF
NA TRBV30 AWSVDSDNEQF
NA TRBV7-9 ASTPIGGAGLAIQY
NA TRBV5-4 ASSLGGRDKGEQY
NA TRBV19 ASSIGGGFYEQY
TRBD2 TRBV7-9 ASSLPPGLADSSRYEQY
NA TRBV29-1 SARGGDGYT
TRBD2 TRBV7-2 ASSPHPGTKPYEQY
TRBD1 TRBV30 AWQGDNSPLH
NA TRBV7-7 ASSPSAITHHRPGAYEQY
NA TRBV11-1 ASSLTGTLSYEQY
NA TRBV5-4 ASSLGGIHNSPLH
TRBD1 TRBV7-9 ASSLAVDRAYEQY
NA TRBV7-9 ASSLDRVPEQY
NA TRBV2 ASKDSLQPQH
NA TRBV6-1 ASSVTDTAGANVLT
NA TRBV6-1 ASSTWDTGAYEQY
NA TRBV7-2 ASSSSSLGAF
NA TRBV2 ASRARSSRGSEQY
NA TRBV10-3 AISEEQGWNTEAF
NA TRBV28 ASSLSSGKLF
TRBD2 TRBV10-3 AISTRLAGDEQY
TRBD2 TRBV6-5 ASSQTSGRLSEQF
NA TRBV7-9 ASSPGGAGANVLT
NA TRBV7-9 ASSLFPQVNEQY
NA TRBV5-1 ASSFIADMNTEAF
TRBD2 TRBV7-9 ASSLTLAGGRKRTDTQY
TRBD1 TRBV18 ASSPTRARGNEQF
TRBD1 TRBV4-1 ASSQEKRQGIREQY
NA TRBV4-1 ASSQGTRSQETQY
TRBD2 TRBV14 ASSQEWLAGPANTGELF
TRBD1 TRBV29-1 SAPGQGAAGSYNEQF
TRBD1 TRBV7-2 ASSSLGTGHTEAF
NA TRBV2 ASSDSHYGYT